Presented here are 7 T cell receptor beta chains from one specimen sequenced in a study of cytomegalovirus exposure and HLA in healthy donors. Amplification used 60 Vbeta primers and 13 Jbeta primers. TCRdb's table, derived via immunoSEQ multiplex PCR, lists solely in-frame clones and lacks some. Of about 50,000 clones in the sample, over 70% were seen once. The sequencing sample was made of PBMCs. The receptors derive from a man aged 25 to 45 in good health and CMV-seropositive.

The chain couples TRBV30 to TRBJ1-3; 8 positions agree with TRBD1. CDR3 length: 18 residues. The germline gives CDR1 GTSNPN, CDR2 SVGIG (reference sequence). The V segment lost 0 bases and the J segment 2 bases; nucleotides outside the gene matches: 12. CDR3 region: CAWSVIDRGFFPGNTIYF. In DNA form, the CDR3 reads TGTGCCTGGAGTGTCATTGACAGGGGATTTTTCCCTGGAAACACCATATATTTT.

The CDR3 here is CASSLYRQDEKLFF. CDR3 nucleotide sequence: TGTGCCAGCAGTTTATACAGGCAAGATGAAAAACTGTTTTTT. The chain joins TRBV28 to TRBJ1-4, with D possibly matching TRBD1 (5 bases). The CDR3 consists of 14 residues. V shed 1 base and J shed 6 bases, with 9 bases lying between them. Germline CDR1 and CDR2: MDHEN and SYDVKM.

V usage is TRBV7-9 and J usage is TRBJ1-5; D perhaps matches TRBD1 (6 bases). V was cut by 5 bases and J by 4 bases, with 12 bases left in between. Germline CDR1 SEHNR, CDR2 FQNEAQ (reference sequence). This CDR3 contains 14 residues. This chain's CDR3 is CASSPQGWNQPQHF. CDR3 nucleotide sequence: TGTGCCAGCAGCCCACAGGGTTGGAATCAGCCCCAGCATTTT.

This clone was detected once. This rearrangement joins TRBV10-2 to TRBJ2-5, with D perhaps matching TRBD1 (6 bases). CDR1 WSHSY and CDR2 SAAADI come from the germline V gene. V lost 2 bases to trimming and J lost 5 bases, with 12 bases between them. The CDR3 spans 14 residues. CDR3 amino acids: CASSEGRRGETQYF. DNA for the CDR3: TGCGCCAGCAGTGAGGGTAGAAGGGGGGAGACCCAGTACTTC.

The gene calls are TRBV27 and TRBJ1-1; tentative D call: TRBD1 (5 bases). Trimming shortened V by 5 bases and J by 6 bases, and 19 bases separated the two germline ends. This CDR3 has 15 residues. Germline values: CDR1 MNHEY, CDR2 SMNVEV (reference sequence). The CDR3 loop reads CASSTRVRARPEAFF. The CDR3 region has the DNA TGTGCCAGCAGTACCCGTGTCAGGGCGCGACCTGAAGCTTTCTTT.

The chain couples TRBV6-1 to TRBJ2-5; D is perhaps TRBD1 (5 bases). CDR3 length: 13 residues. Germline V lookup: CDR1 MNHNS, CDR2 SASEGT. Trimming shortened V by 4 bases and J by 4 bases, and 10 bases separated the two germline ends. This CDR3 reads CASSVGVRETQYF. As DNA, the CDR3 is TGTGCCAGCAGTGTAGGGGTTAGAGAGACCCAGTACTTC.

This clone turned up a few times. The rearrangement joins TRBV11-3 to TRBJ1-3; tentatively, D is TRBD1 (6 bases). The V and J ends lost 5 bases and 9 bases respectively, with 14 bases between them. This CDR3 contains 13 residues. Per germline, CDR1 SGHNT and CDR2 YENEEA. For the CDR3, the DNA is TGTGCCAGCAGCCCAAACAGGGATCCCACCATATATTTT. Translating gives CASSPNRDPTIYF. Full variable domain (outside the CDR3, taken from reference TRBV11-3 and TRBJ1-3): EAGVVQSPRYKIIEKKQPVAFWCNPISGHNTLYWYLQNLGQGPELLIRYENEEAVDDSQLPKDRFSAERLKGVDSTLKIQPAELGDSAVYLCASSPNRDPTIYFGEGSWLTVV.